This entry lists 22 T cell receptor beta chains sequenced from one sample in a study of long-term antiretroviral therapy in people with HIV. Sequencing relied on immunoSEQ assay v3.0, run at survey level. Profiled with immunoSEQ multiplex PCR; TCRdb holds only in-frame clones, not every one. The sample includes 48,000 or so clones, about 86% of them seen just once. The sequencing here drew on unsorted PBMCs, taken 0.8 years after starting antiretroviral therapy. The receptors come from a woman aged 18 to 35 with HIV.

The chain links TRBV6-1 to TRBJ1-4; D perhaps matches TRBD1 (5 bases). Deletions cut 6 bases from V and 8 bases from J, with 19 bases between. Germline CDR1 is MNHNS and CDR2 is SASEGT. The CDR3 is made up of 15 amino acids. CDR3 protein: CASRKLLGVEEKLFF. The DNA of the CDR3 is TGTGCCAGCAGAAAACTACTGGGGGTTGAAGAAAAACTGTTTTTT.

V and J are TRBV10-3 and TRBJ1-1; TRBD1 might be the D (5 bases). Per the germline V gene, CDR1 is ENHRY and CDR2 is SYGVKD. CDR3 length: 13 amino acids. Trimming pared 11 bases from V and 5 bases from J, leaving 18 bases between. The CDR3 coding sequence is TGTGCCGCATGGGGCAGGGACGGGACTGAAGCTTTCTTT. Translated, it gives CAAWGRDGTEAFF.

On this clone: Relative to the germline gene, one junction end is altered; a read error may explain this. The V and J genes are TRBV15 and TRBJ2-5, with 9 bases matching TRBD1. The germline V gene has CDR1 LNHNV and CDR2 YYDKDF (reference sequence). This CDR3 region has 18 residues. DNA for the CDR3: TGTGCCACCAGGAGAGGGGGGACAGGGACTACAACCCAAGAGACCCAGTACTTC. Residues: CATRRGGTGTTTQETQYF.

V usage is TRBV2 and J usage is TRBJ1-4, with D uncertain. The CDR3 length is 16 residues. CDR1 is SNHLY and CDR2 is FYNNEI in the germline V gene. V dropped 3 bases and J dropped 8 bases, with 19 bases sitting between them. The CDR3 region is CASSEVGRVVIEKLFF. DNA for the CDR3: TGTGCCAGCAGTGAGGTTGGGCGGGTCGTGATCGAAAAACTGTTTTTT. Variable domain in full (rest from reference TRBV2 and TRBJ1-4): EPEVTQTPSHQVTQMGQEVILRCVPISNHLYFYWYRQILGQKVEFLVSFYNNEISEKSEIFDDQFSVERPDGSNFTLKIRSTKLEDSAMYFCASSEVGRVVIEKLFFGSGTQLSVL.

The chain links TRBV2 to TRBJ2-1, with 8 bases identical to TRBD1. V shed 6 bases and J 12 bases; nucleotides not matched to a gene: 10. Looked up from germline, CDR1 is SNHLY and CDR2 is FYNNEI. The CDR3 has 13 residues. Here the CDR3 reads CASRKLQGGGQFF. The CDR3 DNA reads as TGTGCCAGCAGGAAACTACAGGGGGGAGGGCAGTTCTTC.

This clone appeared a few times. V usage is TRBV10-3 and J usage is TRBJ2-7; a possible D gene is TRBD2 (5 bases). V lost 4 bases, J lost 0 bases, and 10 bases lay in between. Germline V gene data show CDR1 as ENHRY and CDR2 as SYGVKD. The CDR3 runs to 14 residues. CDR3 protein: CAISGAAGSYEQYF. The CDR3 nucleotides are TGTGCCATCAGTGGGGCTGCGGGCTCCTACGAGCAGTACTTC.

Only a few counts were recorded for this clone. The J gene is TRBJ2-2, the V gene TRBV5-4; TRBD1 aligns across 8 bases. The CDR3 has 13 amino acids. Germline V gene lookup returns CDR1 SGHNT and CDR2 YYREEE (reference sequence). Losses at the gene ends were 10 bases for V and 1 base for J; bases not matched to a gene: 3. DNA of the CDR3: TGTGCCGGCGGACAGGGGAACACCGGGGAGCTGTTTTTT. Its translation is CAGGQGNTGELFF.

This clone was observed a single time. The CDR3 sequence is CASSFLGVQAPVEAFF. The CDR3 region has the DNA TGTGCCAGCAGCTTTTTAGGCGTACAGGCCCCCGTTGAAGCTTTCTTT. The rearrangement joins TRBV7-4 to TRBJ1-1; D perhaps matches TRBD1 (5 bases). The CDR3 has 16 amino acids. Germline values: CDR1 SGHVT, CDR2 SQSDAQ. Trimming pared 3 bases from V and 7 bases from J, leaving 21 bases between.

The CDR3 is CASSEQGTNEQFF. The CDR3 DNA reads as TGTGCCAGCAGCGAACAGGGTACTAATGAGCAGTTCTTC. The V and J genes are TRBV5-4 and TRBJ2-1, with D possibly TRBD1 on 6 matching bases. Trimming left V 4 bases short and J 7 bases short, with 12 bases between. The germline V gene has CDR1 SGHNT and CDR2 YYREEE (reference sequence). The CDR3 is made up of 13 amino acids.

V usage is TRBV27 and J usage is TRBJ1-4; D perhaps matches TRBD1 (6 bases). Trimming removed 5 bases from V and 6 bases from J, with 19 bases in between. This CDR3 has 16 residues. From germline, CDR1 is MNHEY and CDR2 SMNVEV (reference sequence). In DNA, the CDR3 is TGTGCCAGCAGTGTGGGAACAGGGTTTAGCGATGAAAAACTGTTTTTT. It codes for CASSVGTGFSDEKLFF.

Here the CDR3 reads CASSPLANSYEQYF. The DNA for the CDR3 is TGTGCCAGCAGCCCACTAGCGAACTCCTACGAGCAGTACTTC. The genes are TRBV11-3 and TRBJ2-7, with 7 bases that match TRBD2. V lost 5 bases and J lost 0; bases outside the gene matches: 4. The germline gives CDR1 SGHNT, CDR2 YENEEA. This CDR3 is 14 amino acids long.

The chain recombines TRBV5-1 with TRBJ2-5; TRBD1 matches at 7 bases. TRBJ2-7 explains the end of the DNA better; the J call may be wrong. The CDR3 extends over 15 amino acids. The germline gives CDR1 SGHRS, CDR2 YFSETQ. Written as DNA, the CDR3 is TGCGCCAGCAGTTACAGGGGTAGTAGCTCCTACGAGCAGTACTTC. The encoded protein is CASSYRGSSSYEQYF.

V is TRBV11-2 and J is TRBJ2-7; D gene unclear. Trimming removed 3 bases at V and 2 bases at J, with 14 bases between. Germline CDR1 reads SGHAT; CDR2 reads FQNNGV. This CDR3 has 15 residues. Here the CDR3 reads CASSLESTVTYEQYF. The DNA for the CDR3 is TGTGCCAGCAGCTTGGAATCAACCGTTACCTACGAGCAGTACTTC.

V usage is TRBV21-1 and J usage is TRBJ2-3. TRBV21-1 is described as a pseudogene. The CDR3 is 14 amino acids. The CDR3 loop reads CAIGQDGPTDTQYF. In DNA, the CDR3 is TGTGCCATCGGGCAGGACGGTCCCACAGATACGCAGTATTTT.

The rearrangement links TRBV27 to TRBJ2-7, with D possibly TRBD1 on 5 matching bases. CDR3 length: 14 residues. Germline lookup yields CDR1 MNHEY and CDR2 SMNVEV (reference sequence). V lost 6 bases, J lost 0 bases, and 12 bases lay in between. The CDR3 loop is CASREQAASYEQYF. CDR3 in DNA: TGTGCCAGCAGGGAACAGGCCGCCTCCTACGAGCAGTACTTC.

This sequence joins TRBV7-9 and TRBJ2-1, with D unclear. This CDR3 has 13 residues. Per the germline V gene, CDR1 is SEHNR and CDR2 is FQNEAQ (reference sequence). Trimming shortened V by 5 bases and J by 5 bases, and 10 bases separated the two germline ends. CDR3 DNA sequence: TGTGCCAGCAGCCTCGGACCAAACAATGAGCAGTTCTTC. Its protein is CASSLGPNNEQFF.

With respect to this clone: A junction end diverges from the germline sequence, so it may reflect a read error. The CDR3: CASSLGDRDNYGYTF. The CDR3 nucleotides read TGTGCTAGCAGCTTAGGGGACAGGGATAACTATGGCTACACCTTC. The gene calls are TRBV7-7 and TRBJ1-2; 9 nucleotides agree with TRBD1. The germline V gene has CDR1 SSHAT and CDR2 FNYEAQ (reference sequence). The CDR3 has 15 residues.

Points on this clone: At one of its ends the junction is not consistent with the germline gene, which may arise from a read error. The CDR3 nucleotides read TGTGCCAGCAGTAAGTATAGCAACCAGCCCCAGCATTTT. It codes for CASSKYSNQPQHF. The chain uses TRBV27 and TRBJ1-5; no clear D gene. CDR1 and CDR2 from the germline V gene are MNHEY and SMNVEV (reference sequence). The CDR3 spans 13 residues.

This clone has only one observation. One end of the junction does not line up with germline, which may come from a read error. CDR3 DNA: TGTGCCAGCAACTGGGACACCTTT. It is translated as CASNWDTF. V and J are TRBV6-1 and TRBJ1-1, with D possibly matching TRBD1 (6 bases). The germline gives CDR1 MNHNS, CDR2 SASEGT. This CDR3 spans 8 amino acids.

The chain carries TRBV7-8 and TRBJ2-7, with D maybe TRBD2 (7 bases). Germline CDR1 and CDR2: SGHVS and FQNEAQ. Deletions cut 5 bases from V and 3 bases from J, with 20 bases between. The length of the CDR3 is 16 residues. The CDR3 spells CASSGGGLSYIYEQYF. The CDR3, as DNA: TGTGCCAGCAGCGGGGGGGGCCTGTCGTATATCTACGAGCAGTACTTC.

Only a few counts were recorded for this clone. The gene calls are TRBV7-3 and TRBJ2-3, with D perhaps given as TRBD1 or TRBD2 (6 bases each). Germline loops: CDR1 SGHTA, CDR2 FQGTGA. Trimming removed 2 bases at V and 2 bases at J, with 11 bases between. There are 15 residues in the CDR3. CDR3 loop: CASSLGGGNTDTQYF. DNA for the CDR3: TGTGCCAGCAGCTTAGGGGGCGGGAACACAGATACGCAGTATTTT. Full variable domain (missing parts from reference TRBV7-3 and TRBJ2-3): GAGVSQTPSNKVTEKGKYVELRCDPISGHTALYWYRQSLGQGPEFLIYFQGTGAADDSGLPNDRFFAVRPEGSVSTLKIQRTERGDSAVYLCASSLGGGNTDTQYFGPGTRLTVL.

The chain employs TRBV7-3 and TRBJ2-7; TRBD1 matches 10 bases. This CDR3 comprises 17 residues. The V gene's germline CDR1 is SGHTA and CDR2 FQGTGA. With V trimmed by 1 base and J by 1 base, 7 bases remained unmatched. The chain's CDR3 is CASSLSARGQGSYEQYF. CDR3 coding DNA: TGTGCCAGCAGCTTAAGCGCTCGGGGACAGGGGTCCTACGAGCAGTACTTC. Looking up the rest from reference TRBV7-3 and TRBJ2-7 gives the full variable domain: GAGVSQTPSNKVTEKGKYVELRCDPISGHTALYWYRQSLGQGPEFLIYFQGTGAADDSGLPNDRFFAVRPEGSVSTLKIQRTERGDSAVYLCASSLSARGQGSYEQYFGPGTRLTVT.